This T cell receptor (beta chain) was captured in a study of T cells after yellow fever vaccination. Study-wide results and caveats: The booster saw the reappearance of most primary-vaccination clones (roughly 96% CD4, 88% CD8).

Generation of TCR cDNA used 5'RACE template switching (which added a universal primer site and UMIs). MiXCR was run by TCRdb on the 5' RACE reads, yielding one entry per CDR3 protein. The data contain around 120,000 distinct CDR3 sequences, 7.2% of them singletons. Note on this clonotype: What it recognizes is unknown.

V lost 0 bases, J lost 4 bases, and 4 bases lay in between. The CDR3 length is 12 residues. CDR1 and CDR2 from the germline V gene are SGHRS and YFSETQ. The sequencing used CD4+ T cells sorted from PBMCs, collected more than 35 days after the first yellow fever vaccination. This rearrangement joins TRBV5-1 to TRBJ2-5; unclear D gene. The clonotype was recovered from a young man who received the YFV17D yellow fever vaccine. The CDR3 is CASSLVGETQYF. Here the CDR3 DNA reads TGCGCCAGCAGCTTGGTGGGAGAGACCCAGTACTTC.